The T cell receptor beta chain described here comes from a study of persistence of HIV-infected CD4 T cells. About the research overall: Donors had been on suppressive ART for a median of 8 years. Up to roughly 200 mL blood was drawn at multiple time points; a couple of donors had single-time leukapheresis.

Looked up from germline, CDR1 is SGHKS and CDR2 is YYEKEE (reference sequence). This CDR3 is built from 13 residues. Stimulation used around 9.1 ug/mL lysate from CMV-infected fibroblasts. Memory cells lacking CD40L and CD69 with high CD45RO were sorted. PBMCs were depleted of CD8+ T cells before stimulation. Sequencing used immunoSEQ version 4 in survey mode. Clones were sequenced by immunoSEQ multiplex PCR, and TCRdb holds only the in-frame ones, with some missing. The sample includes tens of thousands of clones, more than 60% of them seen just once. General study findings and limits: Within sorted populations, more oligoclonal TCRs accompanied more oligoclonal proviruses.

Concerning this clone: Its antigen remains unidentified. One end of the junction does not line up with germline, which may come from a read error.

The source material was CD4+ T cells sorted from PBMCs after roughly 18-hour stimulation, sampled from a patient who received antiretroviral therapy. This chain links TRBV5-5 with TRBJ1-4, with a possible D match to TRBD1 (5 bases). The clonotype comes from an adult man with HIV who was CMV-seropositive. The CDR3 loop reads CASSTGTSEKLFF. CDR3 nucleotide sequence: TGTGCCAGCAGCACCGGGACTAGTGAAAAACTGTTTTTT.